This T cell receptor (beta chain) was profiled in a study of breast tumors, draining lymph nodes, adjacent tissues. The lymph nodes were axillary draining lymph nodes from breast cancer patients. TCRdb recomputed calls from the multiplex PCR reads with MiXCR, one row per CDR3 protein. The table has roughly 260,000 distinct CDR3 sequences, around 31% seen once. About this clonotype itself: Antigen unknown. Because it lacks the conserved phenylalanine or tryptophan at the end, this CDR3 is likely a read error.

Germline lookup yields CDR1 SEHNR and CDR2 FQNEAQ (reference sequence). The CDR3 contains 16 residues. The ends lost 5 bases at V and 2 bases at J; junction bases unmatched: 8. Study observations and caveats: Tumor repertoires ranked between lymph nodes and nontumor tissue in diversity, with V and J gene preferences. Tumor and nontumor repertoires were significantly more similar in luminal-like than in basal-like breast cancer.

This receptor was taken from a female donor with breast cancer. Some clones in this sample may be carry-over from other donors' samples. Sample: axillary lymph node tissue. The rearrangement joins TRBV7-9 to TRBJ2-3; 9 bases line up with TRBD2. For the CDR3, the DNA is TGTGCCAGCAGCGTGGGTAGCGGGAGCCTCACAGATACGCAGTATCTT. It specifies CASSVGSGSLTDTQYL.